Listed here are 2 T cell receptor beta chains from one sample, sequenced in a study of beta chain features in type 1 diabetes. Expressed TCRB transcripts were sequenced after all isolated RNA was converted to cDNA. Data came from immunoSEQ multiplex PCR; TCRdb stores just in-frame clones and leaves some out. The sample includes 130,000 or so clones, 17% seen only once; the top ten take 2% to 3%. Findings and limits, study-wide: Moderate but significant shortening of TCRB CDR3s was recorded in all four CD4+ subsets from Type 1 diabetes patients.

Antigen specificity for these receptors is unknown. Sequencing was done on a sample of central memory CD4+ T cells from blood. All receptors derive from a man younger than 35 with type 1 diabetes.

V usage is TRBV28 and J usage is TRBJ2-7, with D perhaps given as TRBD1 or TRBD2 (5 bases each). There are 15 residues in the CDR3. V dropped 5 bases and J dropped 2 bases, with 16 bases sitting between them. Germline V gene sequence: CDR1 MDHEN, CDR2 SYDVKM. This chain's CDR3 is CASSTGAQGPYEQYF. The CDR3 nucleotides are TGTGCCAGCAGTACCGGGGCCCAAGGGCCCTACGAGCAGTACTTC.

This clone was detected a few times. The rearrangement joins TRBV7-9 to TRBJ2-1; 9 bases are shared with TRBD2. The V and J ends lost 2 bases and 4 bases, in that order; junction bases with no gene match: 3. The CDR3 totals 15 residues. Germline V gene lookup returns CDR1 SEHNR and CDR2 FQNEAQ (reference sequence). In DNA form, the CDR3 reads TGTGCCAGCAGCTTATTTAGCGGGGGATACAATGAGCAGTTCTTC. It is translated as CASSLFSGGYNEQFF.